Sequencing of this T cell receptor beta chain was carried out in a study of T cell responses to AZD1222 COVID-19 vaccine. Points from the study as a whole: Spike-spanning, vaccine-associated CD4 TCRs were dominant at 160-218 and 743-854.

In the case of this clone: Its target is unknown. The same CDR3 can be traced to other DNA sequences in this sample.

Sequencing was performed with immunoSEQ multiplex PCR; in TCRdb, only in-frame clones are kept and a portion is missing. Among roughly 150,000 clones listed, 94% were seen once. Germline V gene sequence: CDR1 LNHNV, CDR2 YYDKDF (reference sequence). V dropped 1 base and J dropped 5 bases, with 11 bases sitting between them. This CDR3 region has 14 residues. The J gene is TRBJ1-2, the V gene TRBV15, with D possibly being TRBD1 (6 bases). The sequence was obtained from an adult who received the AZD1222 COVID-19 vaccine. The input for sequencing was peripheral blood, taken 28 days after the second AZD1222 dose. CDR3 residues: CATSRAGQGYGYTF. The CDR3 region has the DNA TGTGCCACCAGCAGAGCGGGGCAGGGGTATGGCTACACCTTC.